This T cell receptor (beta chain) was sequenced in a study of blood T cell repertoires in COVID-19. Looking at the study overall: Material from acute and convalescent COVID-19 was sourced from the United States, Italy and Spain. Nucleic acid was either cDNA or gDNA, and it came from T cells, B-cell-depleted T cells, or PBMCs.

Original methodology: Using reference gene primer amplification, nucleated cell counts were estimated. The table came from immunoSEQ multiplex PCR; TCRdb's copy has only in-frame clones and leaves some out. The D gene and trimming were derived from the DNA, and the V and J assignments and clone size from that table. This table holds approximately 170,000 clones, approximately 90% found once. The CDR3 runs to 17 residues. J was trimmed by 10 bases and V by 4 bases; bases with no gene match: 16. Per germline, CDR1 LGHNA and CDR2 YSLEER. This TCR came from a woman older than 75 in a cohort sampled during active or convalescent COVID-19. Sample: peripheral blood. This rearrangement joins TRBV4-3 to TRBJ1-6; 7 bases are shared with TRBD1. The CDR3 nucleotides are TGCGCCAGCAGCCCCTCCCTACCACTACAGGGGAACTCACCCCTCCACTTT. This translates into CASSPSLPLQGNSPLHF.